At least ten counts were recorded for the clone carrying this T cell receptor beta chain. This sample is drawn from a study of human T cells and chemical hapten exposure. At the level of the study: Subjects had 2% DPC placed on roughly 2 cm by roughly 2 cm of upper inner arm skin for sensitization. On the upper back, patch tests were applied with 0.01% DPC and read at 6 days.

Single cDNA molecules in the library carried unique molecular identifiers attached during preparation. Authors' analysis steps: Samples held a median of roughly 100,000 TCRs, range roughly 20,000–750,000. MiXCR, applied by TCRdb to the RACE reads, yields one record per CDR3 protein. For this entry, the V and J calls and clone size follow TCRdb and not the study's own pipeline. This table has some 45,000 distinct CDR3 sequences, about 8.9% appearing once. Time point given: patch test 2, 6 weeks after DPC sensitization. Treatment noted: therapeutic diphenylcyclopropenone sensitization with weekly scalp DPC. The sequences come from whole blood, collected in connection with sensitization to the hapten diphenylcyclopropenone (DPC). The TCR originated in a woman aged 40 to 50 with alopecia areata. Some clones in this sample may be carry-over from other donors' samples.

In nucleotides, the CDR3 is TGTGCCAGCAGTCCGGGACCCACTTCGGGAGCTTTCTTT. Amino acids: CASSPGPTSGAFF. The V call is TRBV6-2 or TRBV6-3, the J call TRBJ1-1; perhaps TRBD1 as D (5 bases). CDR1 and CDR2 (germline): MNHEY, SVGEGT. V was pared by 5 bases and J by 10 bases, with 17 bases between. The CDR3 is 13 amino acids.